These T cell receptor beta chains were read from a single sample in a study of human thymus T cells. Generated by immunoSEQ multiplex PCR, the TCRdb table keeps only in-frame clones and is missing some. The data show 75,000 to 90,000 clones, approximately 96% seen once. Sequences were obtained from thymus tissue. The receptors originated from a boy under two years old with a congenital heart defect but otherwise immunologically healthy. Both conserved end residues are part of each CDR3. The order of the fields is clone size, D gene, V gene, J gene, CDR3 protein, CDR3 DNA. D genes are given only for firm matches. Clone size is shown for a subset of rows, as once, few, many or a class of expanded clone.

.	.	TRBV10-3	TRBJ2-5	CAISESGGGAETQYF	TGTGCCATCAGTGAGTCAGGTGGCGGGGCGGAGACCCAGTACTTC
.	TRBD1	TRBV4-1	TRBJ1-5	CASSQDFGRGDQPQHF	TGCGCCAGCAGCCAAGATTTCGGCAGGGGGGATCAGCCCCAGCATTTT
few	TRBD1	TRBV11-2	TRBJ2-7	CASRGTGLGQYF	TGTGCCAGCAGGGGGACAGGGCTAGGGCAGTACTTC
.	.	TRBV11-2	TRBJ2-4	CASSSWVVRNIQYF	TGTGCCAGCAGCTCCTGGGTCGTGAGAAACATTCAGTACTTC
.	TRBD2	TRBV6-5	TRBJ2-1	CASSVFGGREQFF	TGTGCCAGCAGTGTATTTGGCGGGAGGGAGCAGTTCTTC
.	TRBD1	TRBV6-1	TRBJ1-1	CATLDRGEAFF	TGTGCCACCTTAGACAGGGGGGAAGCTTTCTTT
.	.	TRBV6-6	TRBJ2-7	CASSVRGPDPYEQYF	TGTGCCAGCAGTGTTCGGGGCCCTGACCCCTACGAGCAGTACTTC
.	.	TRBV27	TRBJ1-1	CASSFDTSLNTEAFF	TGTGCCAGCAGTTTTGACACCTCGTTGAACACTGAAGCTTTCTTT
.	TRBD1	TRBV28	TRBJ1-5	CASSVVVRDRGLNQPQHF	TGTGCCAGCAGTGTGGTGGTCAGGGACAGGGGGCTCAATCAGCCCCAGCATTTT
.	.	TRBV6-1	TRBJ1-2	CASSERGPTGYTF	TGTGCCAGCAGTGAAAGGGGCCCGACTGGCTACACCTTC
.	.	TRBV15	TRBJ1-1	CATSREIGGRWDTEAFF	TGTGCCACCAGCAGAGAAATTGGGGGACGATGGGACACTGAAGCTTTCTTT
.	.	TRBV5-1	TRBJ2-5	CASSPVSCVVDPETQYF	TGCGCCAGCAGCCCGGTCTCGTGTGTCGTTGACCCAGAGACCCAGTACTTC
once	TRBD1	TRBV4-2	TRBJ2-5	CASSQRRGGWETQYF	TGTGCCAGCAGCCAGAGAAGAGGGGGCTGGGAGACCCAGTACTTC
.	.	TRBV25-1	TRBJ2-1	CASSELNEQFF	TGTGCCAGCAGTGAATTAAATGAGCAGTTCTTC
.	.	TRBV5-4	TRBJ1-1	CASSSRRDWTEAFF	TGTGCCAGCAGCTCCCGGAGAGACTGGACTGAAGCTTTCTTT
.	TRBD2	TRBV11-2	TRBJ2-5	CASSLSHYSGRGETQYF	TGTGCCAGCAGCCTATCTCATTATAGCGGGAGAGGAGAGACCCAGTACTTC
.	TRBD1	TRBV5-1	TRBJ1-2	CASSAGQGGTYGYTF	TGCGCCAGCAGCGCGGGACAGGGGGGTACCTATGGCTACACCTTC
.	TRBD2	TRBV5-6	TRBJ2-7	CASSLVLAGVYEQYF	TGTGCCAGCAGCTTGGTACTAGCGGGGGTCTACGAGCAGTACTTC
.	TRBD2	TRBV19	TRBJ2-3	CASSRGLLSTDTQYF	TGTGCCAGTAGTAGGGGACTACTTAGCACAGATACGCAGTATTTT
.	.	TRBV5-6	TRBJ2-7	CASSLGRSGASSYEQYF	TGTGCCAGCAGCCTTGGTAGGTCAGGGGCCAGCTCCTACGAGCAGTACTTC
.	TRBD1	TRBV6-1	TRBJ1-5	CASSERTGGTNSNQPQHF	TGTGCCAGCAGTGAGAGGACAGGGGGCACAAATAGCAATCAGCCCCAGCATTTT
.	.	TRBV4-3	TRBJ2-1	CASSQDLASASSYNEQFF	TGCGCCAGCAGCCAAGATCTAGCTAGCGCAAGCTCCTACAATGAGCAGTTCTTC
.	.	TRBV7-2	TRBJ1-1	CASSFVPHTEAFF	TGTGCCAGCAGCTTTGTTCCCCACACTGAAGCTTTCTTT
.	TRBD2	TRBV13	TRBJ2-7	CASSPRTSGEPYEQYF	TGTGCCAGCAGCCCACGGACTAGCGGGGAGCCCTACGAGCAGTACTTC
.	TRBD2	TRBV28	TRBJ2-2	CASSLPGPGLAGGNRIGELFF	TGTGCCAGCAGCCTCCCGGGGCCGGGACTAGCGGGAGGGAATAGGATCGGGGAGCTGTTTTTT
.	.	TRBV9	TRBJ1-5	CASSVAGRRNQPQHF	TGTGCCAGCAGCGTAGCAGGGAGGAGAAATCAGCCCCAGCATTTT
.	TRBD1	TRBV15	TRBJ2-7	CATSRGNRGLTYEQYF	TGTGCCACCAGCAGGGGCAACAGGGGGCTTACCTACGAGCAGTACTTC
.	.	TRBV15	TRBJ1-2	CATSRGQRLISGYTF	TGTGCCACCAGCAGGGGACAACGCCTTATAAGTGGCTACACCTTC
.	.	TRBV6-4	TRBJ1-1	CASSQTHRLLNTEAFF	TGTGCCAGCAGTCAAACTCACAGGCTTTTGAACACTGAAGCTTTCTTT
.	TRBD1	TRBV7-6	TRBJ1-5	CASSGTGNQPQHF	TGTGCCAGCAGCGGGACAGGGAATCAGCCCCAGCATTTT
.	TRBD2	TRBV7-6	TRBJ2-3	CASSSNPGLASTDTQYF	TGTGCCAGCAGCTCCAATCCGGGACTAGCGTCGACAGATACGCAGTATTTT
.	TRBD2	TRBV27	TRBJ2-1	CASSLSILTDSSGLRYNEQFF	TGTGCCAGCAGTTTATCTATCTTGACAGACTCTAGCGGCCTCAGGTACAATGAGCAGTTCTTC
.	.	TRBV7-4	TRBJ2-1	CASSLPDSYGANEQFF	TGTGCCAGCAGCCTACCCGACAGTTACGGAGCCAATGAGCAGTTCTTC
.	.	TRBV5-6	TRBJ2-7	CASSLPQGTYEQYF	TGTGCCAGCAGCTTGCCTCAGGGGACCTACGAGCAGTACTTC
.	.	TRBV11-2	TRBJ2-1	CASSLDHRPSYNEQFF	TGTGCCAGCAGCTTGGACCACAGGCCCTCCTACAATGAGCAGTTCTTC